Reported below is one T cell receptor (beta chain). The germline V gene encodes CDR1 MRHNA and CDR2 SNTAGT. The CDR3 covers 14 residues. Trimming at V came to 0 bases and at J to 7 bases, leaving 2 bases not matched to a gene. This sample was taken from a study of T cells in Graves' hyperthyroidism and ophthalmopathy. About the study: The authors collected peripheral blood at initial diagnosis, before any treatment.

Isolation of PBMCs was performed on around 9.4 ml fresh peripheral blood. Amplified TCR beta CDR3 regions derived from RNA transcripts. HTBI primers were employed in a first-round RT-PCR of the TCR CDR3. TCRdb used MiXCR to reprocess the multiplex PCR reads, holding one entry per CDR3 protein. The sample shows about 300,000 distinct CDR3 sequences, about 15% of them seen only once. The clonotype comes from a man aged 25 to 45 with Graves' hyperthyroidism. The chain combines TRBV6-4 with TRBJ2-1; TRBD2 matches 8 bases. The specimen sequenced was blood. CDR3 DNA: TGTGCCAGCAGTGACTCGGGGACTAGTAATGAGCAGTTCTTC. Translation gives CASSDSGTSNEQFF.